A selection of T cell receptor beta chains follows, all from one sample in a study of blood T cell repertoires in COVID-19. The repertoire was sequenced with immunoSEQ multiplex PCR; TCRdb's copy has only in-frame clones and lacks some. Here the sample spans 350,000 to 550,000 clones, around nine tenths being singletons. The sequencing sample was made of PBMCs or T cells enriched from blood (not recorded which). The receptors originated from a woman aged 18-30 years with acute COVID-19. The CDR3 runs from the conserved cysteine through the conserved F or W. The D gene is left open where the match is weak. Size is stated for part of the rows, as once, few or many counts, or as a class when the clone is expanded.

length	size	D	V	J	CDR3	DNA
15	-	-	TRBV15	TRBJ1-1	CATSRDRGMNTEAFF	TGTGCCACCAGCAGAGACCGGGGAATGAACACTGAAGCTTTCTTT
15	-	-	TRBV12-5	TRBJ1-6	CASRPGINLSSPLHF	TGTGCTAGTAGGCCAGGGATTAATCTTAGTTCACCCCTCCACTTT
11	-	-	TRBV29-1	TRBJ1-1	CSVEDPEKAFF	TGCAGCGTTGAAGATCCGGAGAAAGCTTTCTTT
17	-	-	TRBV2	TRBJ2-3	CAKGGGASLSSTDTQYF	TGTGCTAAAGGGGGGGGAGCTTCTCTTTCTAGCACAGATACGCAGTATTTT
13	once	-	TRBV11-2	TRBJ2-1	CASSLTGPNEQFF	TGTGCCAGCAGCTTAACGGGTCCTAATGAGCAGTTCTTC
14	-	-	TRBV28	TRBJ1-5	CASSLDISNQPQHF	TGTGCCAGCAGTTTAGACATTAGCAATCAGCCCCAGCATTTT
14	once	-	TRBV5-4	TRBJ2-3	CASSLASGTDTQYF	TGTGCCAGCAGCTTGGCTAGCGGCACAGATACGCAGTATTTT
17	-	TRBD2	TRBV7-2	TRBJ2-1	CASSLGLAGGTRGEQFF	TGTGCCAGCAGCCTGGGACTAGCGGGAGGAACCCGTGGAGAGCAGTTCTTC
14	-	TRBD1	TRBV5-1	TRBJ2-1	CASRTGGTYNEQFF	TGCGCCAGCCGAACAGGGGGGACGTACAATGAGCAGTTCTTC
16	-	-	TRBV9	TRBJ1-2	CASSAPVRHGGNGYTF	TGTGCCAGCAGCGCGCCGGTACGGCACGGGGGAAATGGCTACACCTTC
14	-	TRBD2	TRBV5-6	TRBJ2-7	CASIRGGQPYEQYF	TGTGCCAGCATCCGGGGGGGGCAACCCTACGAGCAGTACTTC
16	-	TRBD2	TRBV3-1/TRBV3-2	TRBJ2-5	CASSLGLADLQETQYF	TGTGCCAGCAGCCTTGGACTAGCGGACCTACAAGAGACCCAGTACTTC
16	-	-	TRBV7-6	TRBJ1-1	CASSLAPGGLNTEAFF	TGTGCCAGCAGCTTAGCGCCTGGTGGGCTTAACACTGAAGCTTTCTTT
15	-	TRBD1	TRBV27	TRBJ2-7	CASSLRSQGAREQYF	TGTGCCAGCAGTTTAAGGTCCCAGGGGGCTAGGGAGCAGTACTTC
13	-	-	TRBV18	TRBJ2-5	CASSPGQKETQYF	TGTGCCAGCTCGCCTGGACAGAAAGAGACCCAGTACTTC
15	-	TRBD2	TRBV6-1	TRBJ2-7	CASSEKAGGSYEQYF	TGTGCCAGCAGTGAAAAAGCGGGAGGGTCCTACGAGCAGTACTTC
14	-	-	TRBV6-6	TRBJ2-7	CASSYSAGFNEQYF	TGTGCCAGCAGTTACTCGGCTGGTTTTAACGAGCAGTACTTC
14	-	-	TRBV9	TRBJ1-4	CASSPGTRNEKLFF	TGTGCCAGCAGCCCCGGGACTAGGAATGAAAAACTGTTTTTT
12	-	-	TRBV28	TRBJ2-1	CASRIGRNEQFF	TGTGCCAGCAGGATAGGGAGGAATGAGCAGTTCTTC
14	-	-	TRBV24-1	TRBJ2-7	CATSAQQGRNEQYF	TGTGCCACCAGTGCCCAACAGGGTCGGAACGAGCAGTACTTC
18	once	TRBD1	TRBV28	TRBJ2-6	CASSSRQGRSSGANVLTF	TGTGCCAGCAGTTCCCGACAGGGTCGGAGCTCTGGGGCCAACGTCCTGACTTTC
16	-	TRBD1	TRBV7-9	TRBJ2-1	CASSRGRDRDYNEQFF	TGTGCCAGCAGCAGGGGCCGGGACAGGGACTACAATGAGCAGTTCTTC